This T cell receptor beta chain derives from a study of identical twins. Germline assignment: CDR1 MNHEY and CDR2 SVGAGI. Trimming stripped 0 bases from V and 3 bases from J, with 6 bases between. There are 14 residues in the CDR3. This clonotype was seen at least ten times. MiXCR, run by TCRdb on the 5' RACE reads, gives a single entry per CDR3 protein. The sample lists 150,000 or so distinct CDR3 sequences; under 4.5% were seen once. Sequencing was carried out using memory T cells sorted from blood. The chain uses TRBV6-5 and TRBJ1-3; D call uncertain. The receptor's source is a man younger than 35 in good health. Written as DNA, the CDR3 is TGTGCCAGCAGTTACTCGAGGTTTGGAAACACCATATATTTT. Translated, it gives CASSYSRFGNTIYF.